This T cell receptor beta chain was profiled in a study of blood T cell repertoires in COVID-19. Study members were between about 18 and 100 years old and lived in 24 US regions. Each recovered donor of Cohort 3 presented with two negative PCRs, clearance, or symptom resolution. In the source study's methods: Amplification of reference gene primers provided the estimated nucleated cell counts. Profiled with immunoSEQ multiplex PCR; TCRdb holds only in-frame clones, not every one. V, J and clone size derive from that table, while D and trimming were established from the DNA sequence. The sample includes 150,000 to 200,000 clones, 80% seen only once; the top ten take about 3.4%. Germline V lookup: CDR1 MNHEY, CDR2 SVGAGI. Trimming cost V 6 bases and J 6 bases, with 15 bases left between them. The CDR3 loop spans 15 amino acids.

Sequenced: PBMCs or T cells enriched from blood (not recorded which). The chain links TRBV6-5 to TRBJ1-6; D gene uncertain. This TCR was recovered from an older woman who had recovered from COVID-19. The CDR3 sequence is CASRGSLILNSPLHF. CDR3 nucleotides: TGTGCCAGCAGGGGGAGTCTTATCCTTAATTCACCCCTCCACTTT.